The 7 T cell receptor beta chains reported below all come from one sample, sequenced in a study of shared clonotypes between healthy human individuals. The repertoire was sequenced with immunoSEQ multiplex PCR; TCRdb's copy has only in-frame clones and lacks some. This sample has over a million clones, with around 97% found just once. The sequenced sample was naive CD4+ T cells sorted from blood. Subset indicated: CD45RA+ positively selected. These receptors were collected from a man aged 30-40 years in good health.

The chain carries TRBV2 and TRBJ2-4, with TRBD2 matching over 11 bases. Trimming took 1 base from V and 6 from J; bases not matched to a gene: 5. The CDR3 spans 16 residues. The germline gives CDR1 SNHLY, CDR2 FYNNEI. For the CDR3, the DNA is TGTGCCAGCAGTGAAGTACCCACTAGCGGGAGAAACATTCAGTACTTC. Translated, it gives CASSEVPTSGRNIQYF.

CDR3 in DNA: TGTGCCAGCTCACTTAGGGACAGGGTCGTGGACACTGAAGCTTTCTTT. It encodes CASSLRDRVVDTEAFF. The chain has TRBV18 and TRBJ1-1; 9 bases align to TRBD1. J gave up 3 bases and V 4 bases, and 9 bases lay outside the gene matches. The CDR3 is 16 amino acids. The V gene's germline CDR1 is KGHSH and CDR2 LQKENI.

The chain carries TRBV9 and TRBJ2-6; D not resolved. The CDR3 consists of 16 residues. V lost 0 bases, J lost 0 bases, and 7 bases lay in between. Germline loops: CDR1 SGDLS, CDR2 YYNGEE. The CDR3: CASSVGPNSGANVLTF. The CDR3 DNA sequence: TGTGCCAGCAGCGTAGGTCCTAACTCTGGGGCCAACGTCCTGACTTTC.

The genes are TRBV27 and TRBJ2-2; TRBD2 matches at 10 bases. The V gene end was trimmed by 6 bases and the J gene end by 6 bases; junction bases not matched to a gene: 7. The germline V gene encodes CDR1 MNHEY and CDR2 SMNVEV (reference sequence). The CDR3 loop spans 15 amino acids. The DNA of the CDR3 is TGTGCCAGCAGGAAAGCGGGAGGGCCCCCCGGGGAGCTGTTTTTT. It yields the protein CASRKAGGPPGELFF.

The J gene is TRBJ1-5, the V gene TRBV28, with 8 nucleotides matching TRBD1. The CDR3 sequence is 14 residues long. V lost 10 bases and J lost 6; bases outside the gene matches: 11. The germline CDR1 and CDR2 sequences are MDHEN and SYDVKM. CDR3 amino acids: CATSRGRRGQPQHF. The DNA of the CDR3 is TGTGCCACCTCCAGGGGGCGCCGAGGTCAGCCCCAGCATTTT.

CDR3 protein: CASSMDRRRNEQYF. The CDR3 DNA is TGTGCCAGCAGCATGGATCGTAGGCGCAACGAGCAGTACTTC. This chain joins TRBV5-4 and TRBJ2-7; D remains ambiguous. The CDR3 has 14 residues. V was pared by 4 bases and J by 5 bases, with 16 bases between. The germline gives CDR1 SGHNT, CDR2 YYREEE (reference sequence).

Worth noting for this clone: A read error may account for a junction end that differs from germline. The V and J genes are TRBV7-7 and TRBJ2-7; 10 positions agree with TRBD1. This CDR3 comprises 15 residues. Germline lookup yields CDR1 SSHAT and CDR2 FNYEAQ (reference sequence). CDR3: CASSLGGTGAGEQYF. CDR3 in DNA: TGTGCTAGCAGCTTAGGGGGGACAGGGGCCGGCGAGCAGTACTTC. The full variable domain, in which reference TRBV7-7 and TRBJ2-7 provide the parts outside the CDR3, is GAGVSQSPRYKVTKRGQDVTLRCDPISSHATLYWYQQALGQGPEFLTYFNYEAQPDKSGLPSDRFSAERPEGSISTLTIQRTEQRDSAMYRCASSLGGTGAGEQYFGPGTRLTVT.